This T cell receptor (beta chain) was recorded in a study of T cell repertoires in cytomegalovirus infection. Study-level information: Selected CMV epitopes included recently identified HLA-C-restricted ones as well as well-studied HLA-B-restricted ones. It was the public TCR beta signatures that indicated both CMV infection and matching HLA type.

Concerning this clonotype itself: What it binds is not known.

The CDR3 length is 13 residues. J gave up 5 bases and V 4 bases, and 6 bases lay outside the gene matches. Germline V CDR1 and CDR2: SGHRS, YFSETQ. Study-level results: The study identified carriers of CMV plus the relevant HLA from cumulative public TCR beta family frequency. HLA-C-restricted CMV clonotypes gave the most frequent clonotype in two of eight donors.

TCRdb itself ran the reads through MiXCR, one entry per CDR3 protein. The sample includes about 360,000 distinct CDR3 sequences, around a third of them seen just once. The input for sequencing was cultured PBMCs, taken from culture after CMV antigen stimulation. The chain couples TRBV5-1 to TRBJ2-7; TRBD1 matches 7 bases. The receptor was isolated from a human donor in good health (CMV status not recorded). Some clones in this sample may be carry-over from other donors' samples. Here the CDR3 DNA reads TGCGCCAGCAGCACCTACCAGGGGGACGAGCAGTACTTC. Translated, it gives CASSTYQGDEQYF. Complete variable domain (other parts from reference TRBV5-1 and TRBJ2-7): KAGVTQTPRYLIKTRGQQVTLSCSPISGHRSVSWYQQTPGQGLQFLFEYFSETQRNKGNFPGRFSGRQFSNSRSEMNVSTLELGDSALYLCASSTYQGDEQYFGPGTRLTVT.